This T cell receptor (beta chain) was sequenced during a study of cytomegalovirus exposure and HLA in healthy donors. Germline assignment: CDR1 MDHEN and CDR2 SYDVKM. V lost 7 bases and J 3 bases, leaving 20 bases between the germline ends. There are 16 residues in the CDR3. As regards this clone: As yet, its antigen is unknown.

Regarding the study as a whole: Later on, an analysis showed TCR association rates differing by HLA locus, with DRB1 the most and HLA-C the fewest. Highly shared sequence variants in one cluster were likely a sequencing artifact.

The PCR was carried out with 60 Vbeta primers and 13 Jbeta primers. Measured with immunoSEQ multiplex PCR; TCRdb has only the in-frame clones, and not every one. Among some 98,000 clones listed, under 85% were seen once. This sequence joins TRBV28 and TRBJ2-3, with D possibly being TRBD2 (5 bases). Material: PBMCs. This TCR came from a man aged 40-49 years in good health and CMV-seronegative. CDR3 in DNA: TGTGCCAGCACCCCGGAAAGGGAGAGTGGGACAGATACGCAGTATTTT. Its protein product is CASTPERESGTDTQYF.